The table lists the clone carrying this T cell receptor beta chain with a few counts. Its specificity is not known. This sample was included in a study of blood T cells in healthy people across ages. Overall study results and limits: Unsorted PBMC material precluded a definitive naive versus antigen-experienced comparison.

A J-beta primer mix and a sample-barcoded 5' primer were used in a second PCR of roughly 7 to 12 cycles. Every cDNA molecule bore a tag from a template-switch adaptor containing 12 random nucleotides. TCRdb itself ran the 5' RACE reads through MiXCR, one entry per CDR3 protein. The profile covers about 900,000 distinct CDR3 sequences, with under 80% appearing a single time and about 27% taken by the ten largest. Sequences were obtained from blood. This TCR came from a man aged 30-40 years in good health.

The DNA for the CDR3 is TGTGCCAGCAGCGTACCGGAGGGAGCGGGGGGCTACACCTTC. This gives the protein CASSVPEGAGGYTF. V usage is TRBV7-2 and J usage is TRBJ1-2; D is unresolved. The CDR3 has 14 residues. Germline V CDR1 and CDR2: SGHTA, FQGNSA. The V gene lost 5 bases and the J gene lost 8 bases, with 18 bases spanning the gap. Filled out from reference TRBV7-2 and TRBJ1-2, the complete variable domain reads GAGVSQSPSNKVTEKGKDVELRCDPISGHTALYWYRQSLGQGLEFLIYFQGNSAPDKSGLPSDRFSAERTGGSVSTLTIQRTQQEDSAVYLCASSVPEGAGGYTFGSGTRLTVV.